The sequence of this T cell receptor (beta chain) was determined in a study of T cells in Graves' hyperthyroidism and ophthalmopathy. CDR3 size: 14 residues. The germline gives CDR1 MNHNS, CDR2 SASEGT. V lost 5 bases and J 0 bases, leaving 10 bases between the germline ends. Patients aged 18 to 65 had newly diagnosed hyperthyroidism of under 2 months' duration. Initially, at the first diagnosis of hyperthyroidism and before any ophthalmopathy symptoms, blood was sampled. This clonotype was observed many times. Its antigen is not identified. Study-level findings and limits: Through a model of 13 V-J features, ophthalmopathy was separated from stable hyperthyroidism. Most clonotypes expanded in thyroid above 0.001 were likewise present in blood.

RNA transcripts gave rise to amplified TCR beta CDR3 regions. HTBI primers were used for first-round RT-PCR of the TCR CDR3. MiXCR, applied by TCRdb to the multiplex PCR reads, yields one record per CDR3 protein. The sample holds under 300,000 distinct CDR3 sequences; roughly 15% are singletons and the top ten take under 35%. The sequence came from a woman aged 45-59 years with Graves' hyperthyroidism that later progressed to Graves' ophthalmopathy. The V call is TRBV6-1, the J call TRBJ1-1; D is perhaps TRBD1 (6 bases). The sequencing sample was made of blood. The DNA of the CDR3 is TGTGCCAGCAGTTTACAGGGTGTGAACACTGAAGCTTTCTTT. Translated: CASSLQGVNTEAFF.